This T cell receptor (beta chain) was sequenced during a study of patients and donors after allogeneic stem cell transplantation. The germline gives CDR1 SGHRS, CDR2 YFSETQ. The junction had 8 bases not matched to a gene; V was cut back by 4 bases and J by 5 bases. This CDR3 comprises 15 residues. In TCRdb, the RT-PCR reads were re-called with MiXCR into one record per CDR3 protein. Here the sample spans 410,000 or so distinct CDR3 sequences, around 15% being singletons. This clonotype was seen only a few times. The receptor was derived from a human donor who was either an allogeneic HSCT recipient or a stem cell or donor lymphocyte infusion donor (not recorded which). It is not recorded whose cells these are; they may come from a transplant donor. The chain uses TRBV5-1 and TRBJ2-3; TRBD2 matches 9 bases. The sample was blood, either unsorted or a sorted T cell fraction (not recorded which). The CDR3: CASSHPSGEQDTQYF. CDR3 DNA: TGCGCCAGCAGCCACCCTAGCGGGGAGCAAGATACGCAGTATTTT.